This TCR beta chain was captured in a study of lymphopenia after photon versus proton radiotherapy. Study conclusions and caveats: Post-nadir diversity loss with photons came from oligoclonal expansion, particularly CD8+ Temra cells. Under photons, naive T cells and diversity fell while effector/memory populations rose. Survival link was tested only in deceased patients; proton benefit remains a possibility.

Sequenced by immunoSEQ multiplex PCR; TCRdb stores in-frame clones only, minus some. This table has about 24,000 clones, approximately 88% appearing once. CDR3 length equals 17 residues. J lost 0 bases, V lost 4 bases, and 11 bases had no gene match. The germline V gene has CDR1 SGHRS and CDR2 YFSETQ. About this clone: What it recognizes is unknown.

The V and J genes are TRBV5-1 and TRBJ2-3; 7 bases are shared with TRBD2. Material: peripheral blood, obtained from a patient treated with photon-based radiotherapy. This TCR was sampled from a man aged 40-55 years with gastric cancer. As DNA, the CDR3 is TGCGCCAGCAGCCAGGGCCCTCTAGCGGAGAGCACAGATACGCAGTATTTT. This codes for CASSQGPLAESTDTQYF.